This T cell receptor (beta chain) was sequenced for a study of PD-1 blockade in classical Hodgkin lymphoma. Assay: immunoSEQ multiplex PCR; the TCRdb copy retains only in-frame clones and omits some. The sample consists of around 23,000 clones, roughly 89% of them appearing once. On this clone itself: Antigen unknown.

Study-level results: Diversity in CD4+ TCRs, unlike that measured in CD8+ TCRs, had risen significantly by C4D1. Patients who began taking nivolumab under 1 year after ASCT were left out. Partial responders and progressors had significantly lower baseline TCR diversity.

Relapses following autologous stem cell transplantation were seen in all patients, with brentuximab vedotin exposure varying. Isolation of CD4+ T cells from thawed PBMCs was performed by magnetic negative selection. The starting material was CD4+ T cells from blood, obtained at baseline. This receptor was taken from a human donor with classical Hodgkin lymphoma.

The CDR3 DNA sequence: TGTGCCAGCAGTTACTCTTCGCCTACTTCTAGTGGCTACACCTTC. Its translation is CASSYSSPTSSGYTF. J is TRBJ1-2 and V is TRBV6-6; D unresolved. CDR1 is MNHNY, CDR2 SVGAGI, per germline (reference sequence). The ends were cut back, 0 bases at V and 7 bases at J, with 15 bases in the middle. The length of the CDR3 is 15 residues.